Below, 3 T cell receptor beta chains from the same sample are listed, as sequenced in a study of T cells after yellow fever vaccination (dated by TCRdb to about 2019). Library generation was performed with 5' RACE. The sequencer was an Illumina HiSeq 2500. TCRdb passed the public sequencing reads through fastp at Q25 and MiXCR, retaining productive beta sequences. Rows matching on CDR3 protein sequence are summarized as one entry with the most common DNA and genes. The sample table contains about 350,000 distinct CDR3 sequences; only one count was recorded for 8% to 9.5% of them. Of the sample, about 16% is held by the ten largest clones. Read against the paper, the sample's treatment or condition label means: live attenuated yellow fever vaccine strain. This specimen was PBMCs, taken 45 days after the first yellow fever vaccination. The receptors originated from a man in his late teens or twenties who received the YFV17D yellow fever vaccine.

The CDR3 protein is CASSLKTDGGYTF. DNA for the CDR3: TGTGCCAGCAGTTTGAAGACAGATGGTGGCTACACCTTC. The chain recombines TRBV12-3 or TRBV12-4 with TRBJ1-2; a possible D gene is TRBD1 (5 bases). The V and J ends lost 3 bases and 7 bases respectively, with 12 bases between them. CDR3 length equals 13 residues.

There are many counts of this clonotype. The V and J genes are TRBV7-7 and TRBJ2-2; 8 positions agree with TRBD1. The CDR3 has 15 amino acids. J gave up 5 bases and V 2 bases, and 4 bases lay outside the gene matches. Per the germline V gene, CDR1 is SSHAT and CDR2 is FNYEAQ (reference sequence). CDR3 in DNA: TGTGCCAGCAGCTTAAAGACAGGGGTGACCGGGGAGCTGTTTTTT. This codes for CASSLKTGVTGELFF. Based on the CDR3 plus reference TRBV7-7 and TRBJ2-2, the full variable domain is GAGVSQSPRYKVTKRGQDVTLRCDPISSHATLYWYQQALGQGPEFLTYFNYEAQPDKSGLPSDRFSAERPEGSISTLTIQRTEQRDSAMYRCASSLKTGVTGELFFGEGSRLTVL.

This clonotype was seen a few times. The chain links TRBV6-5 to TRBJ2-3; D gene ambiguous. The germline V gene encodes CDR1 MNHEY and CDR2 SVGAGI. V was cut by 4 bases and J by 3 bases, with 23 bases left in between. The CDR3 has 18 amino acids. The CDR3 protein is CASSSLRAPVARTDTQYF. In DNA form, the CDR3 reads TGTGCCAGCAGTTCCCTTCGAGCCCCAGTAGCTAGGACAGATACGCAGTATTTT.